This is a list of T cell receptor beta chains from one sample in a study of T cells in localized non-small cell lung cancer. Repertoires were generated with immunoSEQ multiplex PCR, while TCRdb's copy carries only in-frame clones and drops some. The sample yields more than 2,000 clones, roughly 30% seen once. Sequenced material: normal lung tissue next to the tumor, taken before any cancer treatment. These receptors were taken from a male donor aged 60 or over with stage I squamous cell lung carcinoma. CDR3s include the opening cysteine and the closing phenylalanine or tryptophan. D genes are given only for firm matches. Not all rows give a size; the values are once, few, many and, for expanded clones, a class.

len,d_gene,v_gene,abundance,j_gene,CDR3aa,CDR3nt
16,TRBD1,TRBV6-8,medium-sized,TRBJ1-1,CASSSGTGRQITEAFF,TGTGCCAGCAGTTCCGGGACAGGGCGTCAAATCACTGAAGCTTTCTTT
15,.,TRBV15,.,TRBJ2-1,CAISRLGTNYNEQFF,TGTGCCATAAGTCGGTTGGGGACAAACTACAATGAGCAGTTCTTC
15,.,TRBV18,.,TRBJ1-3,CASSPRPEAGNTIYF,TGTGCCAGCTCACCGCGCCCCGAAGCCGGAAACACCATATATTTT
14,TRBD2,TRBV11-3,few,TRBJ2-7,CASSSGTSEGEQYF,TGTGCCAGCAGCTCTGGGACTAGCGAGGGGGAGCAGTACTTC
16,TRBD2,TRBV11-1,.,TRBJ2-3,CASSLGTSGSSDTQYF,TGTGCCAGCAGCCTGGGGACTAGCGGGAGCTCAGATACGCAGTATTTT
16,TRBD2,TRBV28,.,TRBJ2-5,CASSLGLAGGQETQYF,TGTGCCAGCAGTTTGGGACTAGCGGGAGGGCAAGAGACCCAGTACTTC
14,TRBD1,TRBV28,.,TRBJ2-1,CASRSGTVYNEQFF,TGTGCCAGCAGGTCCGGGACAGTATACAATGAGCAGTTCTTC
17,TRBD2,TRBV5-1,.,TRBJ2-3,CASSLALGSGSTDTQYF,TGCGCCAGCAGCTTGGCCCTCGGTAGCGGGAGCACAGATACGCAGTATTTT
16,.,TRBV11-3,few,TRBJ1-4,CASSLGGTSRREKLFF,TGTGCCAGCAGCTTAGGGGGGACATCCCGACGTGAAAAACTGTTTTTT
20,.,TRBV23-1,.,TRBJ1-5,CASSPPSTHGGDYSNQPQHF,TGCGCCAGCAGTCCTCCGTCGACCCATGGGGGGGATTATAGCAATCAGCCCCAGCATTTT
17,TRBD2,TRBV9,medium-sized,TRBJ2-1,CASSPRGRGVDHNEQFF,TGTGCCAGCAGCCCCCGCGGGAGGGGAGTCGACCACAATGAGCAGTTCTTC